This T cell receptor (beta chain) emerged from a study of cytomegalovirus exposure and HLA in healthy donors. Whole-study findings and limits: Later, an analysis found that common viral pathogens appeared to be linked with several of the most significant clusters.

Germline V CDR1 and CDR2: GTSNPN, SVGIG (reference sequence). The trim removed 0 bases at V and 6 bases at J, leaving 3 bases unmatched. The CDR3 runs to 14 residues. In the PCR, 60 Vbeta and 13 Jbeta primers were used. Assay: immunoSEQ multiplex PCR; the TCRdb copy retains only in-frame clones and omits some. The sample shows around 100,000 clones, 70% to 85% of them seen only once. Comments on this clone: The antigen is undetermined.

The chain carries TRBV30 and TRBJ2-1; 9 bases are a match to TRBD2. The sample taken for sequencing was PBMCs. The TCR originated in a woman between 18 and 29 years old in good health and CMV-seronegative. CDR3 sequence reads: CAWSVSGGPNEQFF. The CDR3 DNA sequence: TGTGCCTGGAGTGTCAGCGGGGGGCCCAATGAGCAGTTCTTC.